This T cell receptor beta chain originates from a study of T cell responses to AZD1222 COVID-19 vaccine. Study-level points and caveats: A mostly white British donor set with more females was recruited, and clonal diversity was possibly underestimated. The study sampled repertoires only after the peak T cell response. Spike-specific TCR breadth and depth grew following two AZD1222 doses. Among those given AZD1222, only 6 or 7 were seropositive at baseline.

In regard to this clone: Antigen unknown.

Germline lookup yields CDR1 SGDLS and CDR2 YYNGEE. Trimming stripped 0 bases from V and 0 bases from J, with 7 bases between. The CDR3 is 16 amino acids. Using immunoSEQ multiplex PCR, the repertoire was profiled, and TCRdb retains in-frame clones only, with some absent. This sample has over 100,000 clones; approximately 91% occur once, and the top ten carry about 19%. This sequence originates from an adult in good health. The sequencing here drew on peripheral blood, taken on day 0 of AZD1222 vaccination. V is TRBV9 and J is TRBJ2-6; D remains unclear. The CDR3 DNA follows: TGTGCCAGCAGCGTAGTCGGCCTCTCTGGGGCCAACGTCCTGACTTTC. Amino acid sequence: CASSVVGLSGANVLTF.